The clone carrying this TCR beta chain was found a few times. From the PCR reads, TCRdb called clonotypes with MiXCR, one entry per CDR3 protein. The data show roughly 100,000 distinct CDR3 sequences, 51% seen once. The sample is drawn from a study of CDR3 diversity in severe acne. Germline-derived CDR1 and CDR2 are SGDLS and YYNGEE. The CDR3 contains 16 residues. V lost 4 bases and J lost 5; bases outside the gene matches: 9. This sequence originates from a male donor with acne. The chain links TRBV9 to TRBJ2-5; the match to TRBD2 covers 12 bases. The specimen sequenced was blood. CDR3 in amino acids: CASSITLAGGPETQYF. CDR3 DNA: TGTGCCAGCAGCATTACTCTAGCGGGAGGGCCCGAGACCCAGTACTTC.